Sequencing of this T cell receptor (beta chain) was carried out in a study of T-cell reconstitution after alpha-beta-depleted transplantation in children. The TCRbeta library was prepared with unique molecular identifiers. One entry per CDR3 protein results from TCRdb running MiXCR on the PCR reads. The data show about 540,000 distinct CDR3 sequences, with roughly 18% seen just once and more than 2.5% held by the top ten. The germline V and J ends were trimmed by 5 bases and 6 bases, with 17 bases remaining between them. This CDR3 contains 15 residues. Germline V gene lookup returns CDR1 SGHNT and CDR2 YENEEA.

This specimen was PBMCs from the stem cell graft donor, taken from the stem cell graft. This rearrangement joins TRBV11-3 to TRBJ2-1; TRBD1 might be the D (6 bases). The TCR originated in a human donor who donated a stem cell graft to a child with acute lymphoblastic leukemia. Written as DNA, the CDR3 is TGTGCCAGCAGCCCTCGGGCAGGGGTACCCAATGAGCAGTTCTTC. It is translated as CASSPRAGVPNEQFF.